Sequencing of this T cell receptor (beta chain) was carried out in a study of cytomegalovirus exposure and HLA in healthy donors. Comments on this clone: Its antigen is not identified.

Primers: 60 Vbeta forward and 13 Jbeta reverse. Measured with immunoSEQ multiplex PCR; TCRdb has only the in-frame clones, and not every one. Among around 200,000 clones listed, about 80% were seen once. The CDR3 is made up of 18 amino acids. After removal of 6 bases from V and 2 bases from J, the junction contained 17 bases not matched to a gene. Germline V gene sequence: CDR1 MDHEN, CDR2 SYDVKM. Study outcomes and limitations: Common viral pathogens (according to a later analysis) appeared linked to several of the most significant clusters.

The source material was PBMCs. The TCR originated in a man aged 18 to 35 in good health and CMV-seronegative. The chain uses TRBV28 and TRBJ1-1; 8 positions match TRBD1. The CDR3 protein is CASSPILTGERKNTEAFF. CDR3 DNA sequence: TGTGCCAGCAGCCCAATCCTGACAGGGGAAAGGAAAAACACTGAAGCTTTCTTT.